Included here is one T cell receptor (beta chain) sequence, with context. The antigen it binds to is not known. Base qualities were left out, and no much larger clone turns up one base away. The protocol used for the library was the immunoSEQ multiplex PCR assay. RNA was extracted from all samples and reverse transcribed into cDNA, which served as template for TCR sequencing. SuperScript III was used to make first-strand cDNA, primed with a 2:1 mix of oligo-dT and random hexamers. A synthetic immune receptor repertoire was used to measure amplification bias, and any remaining bias was corrected computationally. In the paper's pipeline: Raw reads were preprocessed to remove errors, and CDR3 was defined according to IMGT conventions as the region from the conserved cysteine to phenylalanine. To get clonality, Shannon entropy was normalized by log2 of the number of productive unique TCRs and the result was subtracted from 1. Whether each scalp clone was CD4 or CD8 was inferred by checking scalp TCRbeta sequences against the CD4 and CD8 repertoires from sorted blood. This immuneACCESS table, as held by TCRdb, lists in-frame sequences with V and J called but not all clones. Of the missing ones, under half trace to an unresolved V gene in checked studies; the others have no known cause. V, J and clone size are taken as reported in that table, and D and trimming were inferred from the DNA itself. The sample table holds some 100,000 clones, of which roughly two fifths were seen once. Together, the top ten hold 3% to 3.5% of the sample.

This record comes from a study of CD8+ T cells in alopecia areata (dated by TCRdb to 2017 to 2018). With respect to the entire study: Treated patients were enrolled in an open-label pilot trial of oral tofacitinib at 5 to 10 mg twice daily for moderate-to-severe alopecia areata. Patients stayed on tofacitinib for 6 to 18 months and then had 6 months of follow-up off drug so that delayed response and recurrence could be assessed. High-throughput TCRbeta sequencing was used to examine T cell clonal expansion in alopecia areata in both the C3H/HeJ mouse model and human patients. On the human side, TCRbeta sequencing was run on scalp tissue and on sorted CD4+ and CD8+ peripheral blood T cells from healthy controls and from alopecia areata patients with either patchy or totalis/universalis disease. Biopsies were taken from tofacitinib-treated patients at baseline and again at 4 and 24 weeks into treatment, and several of those patients also had a later scalp biopsy. Clonality in the scalp was compared among normal scalp (n=4), patchy alopecia areata scalp (n=8), and alopecia totalis/universalis scalp (n=8). RNA was obtained with the PAXgene miRNA kit for fixed scalp, the miRNeasy kit for PBMCs, and the RNeasy kit for mouse skin. immunoSEQ multiplex PCR using 35 Vbeta forward primers and 13 Jbeta reverse primers was used to amplify TCRbeta CDR3 regions. What the research found in general, with its limitations: Compared with normal scalp, lesional scalp, particularly in alopecia totalis/universalis, had higher clonality and more expanded CD8+ clones, which suggests antigenic drive. Unlike mouse skin, which is dominated by gammadelta T cells, normal human skin has resident alphabeta T cells that are also sequenced, and this complicates analysis of the scalp TCR repertoire. TCR sequences shared between patients were less clear than in mice, possibly partly because of HLA diversity in the patient population.

Lesional scalp punch biopsies and peripheral blood were collected from alopecia areata patients. PBMCs were isolated by density centrifugation and stained for CD3, CD4 and CD8, and CD4+ and CD8+ T cells were sorted on a FACSAria. The CDR3 numbers 21 residues from cysteine through phenylalanine. Only the CDR3 DNA stays, 63 bases, in frame from base 1. At the junction V is shortened by 2 bases and J by 3 bases; bases outside the gene matches: 23. This receptor was identified in a human donor with alopecia areata. The sequenced sample consisted of CD4+ T cells sorted from blood. The chain joins TRBV23-1 to TRBJ2-5; TRBD2 matches 8 bases in the middle. TRBV23-1 is identified as an open reading frame with a role that is uncertain. The CDR3 protein is CASSQEKSDGRDPLLKETQYF. Read as DNA, the sequence is TGCGCCAGCAGTCAAGAGAAAAGCGACGGGAGGGATCCTCTCCTTAAAGAGACCCAGTACTTC.